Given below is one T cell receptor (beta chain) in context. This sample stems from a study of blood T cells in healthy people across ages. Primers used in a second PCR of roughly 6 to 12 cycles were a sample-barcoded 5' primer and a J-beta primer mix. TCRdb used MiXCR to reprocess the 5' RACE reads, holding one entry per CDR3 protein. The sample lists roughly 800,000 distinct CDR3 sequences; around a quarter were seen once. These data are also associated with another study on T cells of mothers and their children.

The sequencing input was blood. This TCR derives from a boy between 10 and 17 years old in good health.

This chain's CDR3 is CAWSDPGLAGAGKLNEQFF. CDR3 DNA sequence: TGTGCCTGGAGTGACCCGGGACTAGCGGGGGCCGGAAAATTGAATGAGCAGTTCTTC. The chain joins TRBV30 to TRBJ2-1; 14 bases fit TRBD2. From germline, CDR1 is GTSNPN and CDR2 SVGIG (reference sequence). V dropped 1 base and J dropped 7; count of bases not matched to a gene: 15. This CDR3 has 19 residues.